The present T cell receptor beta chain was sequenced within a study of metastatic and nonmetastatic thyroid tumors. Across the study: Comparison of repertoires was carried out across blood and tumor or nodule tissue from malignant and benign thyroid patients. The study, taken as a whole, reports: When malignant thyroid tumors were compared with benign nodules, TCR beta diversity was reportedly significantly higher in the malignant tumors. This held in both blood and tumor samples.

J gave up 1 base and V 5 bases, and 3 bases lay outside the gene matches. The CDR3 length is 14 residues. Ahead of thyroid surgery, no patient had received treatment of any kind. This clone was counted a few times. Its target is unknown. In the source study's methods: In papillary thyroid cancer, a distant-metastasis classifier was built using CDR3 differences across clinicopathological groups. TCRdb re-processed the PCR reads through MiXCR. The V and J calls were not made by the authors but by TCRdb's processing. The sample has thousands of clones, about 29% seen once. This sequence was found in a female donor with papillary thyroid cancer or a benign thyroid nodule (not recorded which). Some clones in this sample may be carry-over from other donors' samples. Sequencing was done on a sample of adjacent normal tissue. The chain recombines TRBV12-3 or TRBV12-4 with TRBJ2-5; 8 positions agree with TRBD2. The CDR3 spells CASSHSGTQETQYF. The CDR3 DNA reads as TGTGCCAGCAGTCATAGCGGGACCCAAGAGACCCAGTACTTC.